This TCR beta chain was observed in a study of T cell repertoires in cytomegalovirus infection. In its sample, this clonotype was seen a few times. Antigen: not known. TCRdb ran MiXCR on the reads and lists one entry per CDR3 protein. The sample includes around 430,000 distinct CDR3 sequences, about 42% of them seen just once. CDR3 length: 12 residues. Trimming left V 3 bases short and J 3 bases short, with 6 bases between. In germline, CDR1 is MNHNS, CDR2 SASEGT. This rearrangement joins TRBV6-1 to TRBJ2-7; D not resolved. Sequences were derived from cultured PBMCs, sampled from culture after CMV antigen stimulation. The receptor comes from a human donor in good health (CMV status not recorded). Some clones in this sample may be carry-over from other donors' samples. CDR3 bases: TGTGCCAGCAGTGACAGGTTCTACGAGCAGTACTTC. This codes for CASSDRFYEQYF.